This T cell receptor beta chain was identified in a study of post-analysis software for immune sequencing data. Across the study: Patients had relapsing-remitting, secondary progressive or progressive-relapsing multiple sclerosis; some lacked subtype. Findings and caveats of the study: Patients showed TRBV5-6, TRBV5-1 and TRBV20-1 among a few TRBV segments more frequent than in controls. Same-batch preparations were strongly co-clustered by F measure.

Carried by the TCR beta cDNA libraries were unique molecular identifiers. In TCRdb, the PCR reads were re-called with MiXCR into one record per CDR3 protein. The sample yields about 810,000 distinct CDR3 sequences, about 57% seen once. This CDR3 comprises 14 residues. V lost 3 bases and J 2 bases, leaving 9 bases between the germline ends. In this sample, this clonotype turned up a few times. Its target is not known. The chain carries TRBV12-3 or TRBV12-4 and TRBJ2-3; no reliable D call. The source is a girl aged 5-17 years with multiple sclerosis. Sequencing was performed on blood. CDR3 amino acids: CASSFSRPTDTQYF. In DNA, the CDR3 is TGTGCCAGCAGTTTCTCTAGACCCACAGATACGCAGTATTTT.